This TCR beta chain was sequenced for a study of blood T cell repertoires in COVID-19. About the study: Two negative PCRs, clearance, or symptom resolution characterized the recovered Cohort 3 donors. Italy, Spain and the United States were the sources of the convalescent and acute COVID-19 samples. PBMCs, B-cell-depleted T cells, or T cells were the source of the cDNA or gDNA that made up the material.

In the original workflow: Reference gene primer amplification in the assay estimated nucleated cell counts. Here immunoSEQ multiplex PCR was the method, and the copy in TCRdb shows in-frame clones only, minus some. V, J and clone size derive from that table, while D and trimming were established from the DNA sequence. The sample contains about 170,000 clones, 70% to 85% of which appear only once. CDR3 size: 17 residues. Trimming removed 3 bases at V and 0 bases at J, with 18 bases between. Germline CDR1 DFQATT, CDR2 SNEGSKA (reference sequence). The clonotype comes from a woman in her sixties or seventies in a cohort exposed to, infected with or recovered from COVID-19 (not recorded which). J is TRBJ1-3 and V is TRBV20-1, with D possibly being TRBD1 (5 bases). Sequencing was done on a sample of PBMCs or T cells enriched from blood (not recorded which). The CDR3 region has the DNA TGCAGTGCTAGTTTTCTTAGACAGCCTTACTCTGGAAACACCATATATTTT. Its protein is CSASFLRQPYSGNTIYF.